Each of the 26 T cell receptor beta chains below was sequenced from the same sample in a study of post-analysis software for immune sequencing data. Findings and limits, study-wide: In patients, TRBV5-6, TRBV5-1 and TRBV20-1 belonged to four or five TRBV segments found more frequently than in controls.

The antigens of these receptors remain unknown. Built from TCR beta cDNA, the libraries had unique molecular identifiers in them. TCRdb used MiXCR to reprocess the PCR reads, holding one entry per CDR3 protein. The table shows 750,000 to 950,000 distinct CDR3 sequences, with roughly 58% occurring only once. Sequenced sample: blood. The receptor set was obtained from a girl aged 10 to 17 with multiple sclerosis.

This clonotype was seen only a few times. The chain carries TRBV7-2 and TRBJ2-7; 9 bases align to TRBD2. The CDR3 loop spans 17 amino acids. The V gene's germline CDR1 is SGHTA and CDR2 FQGNSA. V trimming: 2 bases; J trimming: 4 bases; junction bases outside the gene matches: 12. CDR3 in DNA: TGTGCCAGCAGCTTAACTCTTGCGGGAGGGCCTTCTTACGAGCAGTACTTC. This gives the protein CASSLTLAGGPSYEQYF.

The chain joins TRBV20-1 to TRBJ2-7, with unresolved D. Germline assignment: CDR1 DFQATT and CDR2 SNEGSKA (reference sequence). This CDR3 region has 10 residues. V was shortened by 4 bases and J by 10 bases, with 11 bases between the two germline ends. The CDR3 region is CSAKPGTQYF. The CDR3, as DNA: TGCAGTGCTAAACCGGGTACCCAGTACTTC.

The chain combines TRBV7-2 with TRBJ2-5; a possible D gene is TRBD2 (6 bases). Trimming removed 3 bases from V and 4 bases from J, with 15 bases in between. Germline V gene data show CDR1 as SGHTA and CDR2 as FQGNSA. There are 15 residues in the CDR3. The CDR3 reads CASSFWSAGPETQYF. The CDR3 nucleotides are TGTGCCAGCAGCTTCTGGAGCGCGGGGCCAGAGACCCAGTACTTC.

This clonotype was picked up a small number of times. V is TRBV5-1 and J is TRBJ2-7; D is unresolved. V was trimmed by 0 bases and J by 2 bases, leaving 12 bases between them. This CDR3 region has 15 residues. Germline values: CDR1 SGHRS, CDR2 YFSETQ. CDR3 nucleotide sequence: TGCGCCAGCAGCTTGGAGGGCCCACTGACCTACGAGCAGTACTTC. Translated, it gives CASSLEGPLTYEQYF.

The rearrangement uses TRBV5-1 and TRBJ2-7; TRBD2 matches 8 bases. The germline V gene encodes CDR1 SGHRS and CDR2 YFSETQ. The CDR3 is made up of 15 amino acids. Trimming at V came to 4 bases and at J to 4 bases, leaving 10 bases not matched to a gene. The CDR3 loop is CASSPVLADRYEQYF. The DNA of the CDR3 is TGCGCCAGCAGCCCAGTACTAGCGGACCGATACGAGCAGTACTTC. Full variable domain (missing parts from reference TRBV5-1 and TRBJ2-7): KAGVTQTPRYLIKTRGQQVTLSCSPISGHRSVSWYQQTPGQGLQFLFEYFSETQRNKGNFPGRFSGRQFSNSRSEMNVSTLELGDSALYLCASSPVLADRYEQYFGPGTRLTVT.

The J gene is TRBJ2-7, the V gene TRBV20-1; TRBD1 is a possible D gene (6 bases). Germline V gene lookup returns CDR1 DFQATT and CDR2 SNEGSKA (reference sequence). With 3 bases removed from V and 3 bases from J, the gap between germline ends came to 15 bases. The CDR3 has 14 residues. CDR3 amino acids: CSARDRTVNYEQYF. The CDR3 bases are TGCAGTGCTAGGGACCGGACAGTAAACTACGAGCAGTACTTC.

The gene calls are TRBV12-5 and TRBJ2-1; 10 positions agree with TRBD2. V dropped 0 bases and J dropped 0; count of bases not matched to a gene: 17. This CDR3 spans 22 amino acids. The germline CDR1 and CDR2 sequences are LGHNT and FRNRAP. The CDR3 DNA is TGTGCTAGTGGTTTGGTTGGTCTCCGCCAGCGGGAGGGCCCTAGCTCCTACAATGAGCAGTTCTTC. Translating gives CASGLVGLRQREGPSSYNEQFF. Drawing the rest from reference TRBV12-5 and TRBJ2-1, the complete variable domain is DARVTQTPRHKVTEMGQEVTMRCQPILGHNTVFWYRQTMMQGLELLAYFRNRAPLDDSGMPKDRFSAEMPDATLATLKIQPSEPRDSAVYFCASGLVGLRQREGPSSYNEQFFGPGTRLTVL.

CDR3 in DNA: TGCAGTGCTACGGGGGACTCACCCGTGAGTGAGCAGTTCTTC. It yields the protein CSATGDSPVSEQFF. V gene TRBV20-1 combines with J gene TRBJ2-1; D perhaps matches TRBD2 (6 bases). Per germline, CDR1 DFQATT and CDR2 SNEGSKA (reference sequence). This CDR3 is 14 amino acids long. V lost 4 bases, J lost 9 bases, and 19 bases lay in between.

The chain links TRBV27 to TRBJ2-5; a possible D gene is TRBD1 (7 bases). The germline V gene encodes CDR1 MNHEY and CDR2 SMNVEV (reference sequence). Trimming took 2 bases from V and 4 from J, leaving 17 bases between them. The CDR3 extends over 16 amino acids. CDR3 sequence (DNA): TGTGCCAGCAGTTTAAAGCAGGGGGGCAATCGAGAGACCCAGTACTTC. It encodes CASSLKQGGNRETQYF.

This clonotype appeared a few times. The gene calls are TRBV29-1 and TRBJ2-5; a possible D gene is TRBD2 (7 bases). The DNA end lines up better with TRBJ2-7; the J call may be wrong. From germline, CDR1 is SQVTM and CDR2 ANQGSEA. This CDR3 is built from 12 residues. CDR3 bases: TGCAGCGTTGTGGGGGGGCCTTACGAGCAGTACTTC. Protein product: CSVVGGPYEQYF.

The V gene is TRBV20-1, the J gene TRBJ2-3; perhaps TRBD2 as D (6 bases). Trimming pared 0 bases from V and 5 bases from J, leaving 9 bases between. CDR1 DFQATT and CDR2 SNEGSKA come from the germline V gene (reference sequence). The CDR3 loop spans 13 amino acids. The CDR3 coding sequence is TGCAGTGCTAGAGATACGGGAGTAGATACGCAGTATTTT. Protein product: CSARDTGVDTQYF.

The chain links TRBV5-5 to TRBJ2-7; 12 nucleotides align to TRBD2. The DNA end lines up better with TRBJ2-5; the J call may be wrong. CDR3 length equals 17 residues. The germline V gene has CDR1 SGHKS and CDR2 YYEKEE (reference sequence). CDR3 loop: CASSTSGGTALEETQYF. In DNA form, the CDR3 reads TGTGCCAGCAGCACTAGCGGGGGGACGGCGCTTGAAGAGACCCAGTACTTC.

The chain combines TRBV14 with TRBJ2-1; D is possibly TRBD2 (5 bases). The germline CDR1 and CDR2 sequences are SGHDN and FVKESK. This CDR3 region has 11 residues. V was cut by 0 bases and J by 15 bases, with 9 bases left in between. The CDR3 region has the DNA TGTGCCAGCAGCCAAGACGGGGTAGGGTTCTTC. It translates to CASSQDGVGFF.

This clonotype was counted between two and nine times. This chain joins TRBV11-1 and TRBJ2-1; 8 nucleotides line up with TRBD1. V was clipped by 4 bases and J by 8 bases; unmatched bases: 7. The CDR3 consists of 14 residues. The germline V gene has CDR1 SGHAT and CDR2 FQDESV (reference sequence). The CDR3 sequence: CASSWDRIRHEQFF. CDR3 DNA: TGTGCCAGCAGCTGGGACAGGATTCGCCATGAGCAGTTCTTC. Filled out from reference TRBV11-1 and TRBJ2-1, the complete variable domain reads EAEVAQSPRYKITEKSQAVAFWCDPISGHATLYWYRQILGQGPELLVQFQDESVVDDSQLPKDRFSAERLKGVDSTLKIQPAELGDSAMYLCASSWDRIRHEQFFGPGTRLTVL.

The rearrangement links TRBV15 to TRBJ2-1, with unresolved D. Trimming removed 0 bases from V and 1 base from J, with 13 bases in between. The germline CDR1 and CDR2 sequences are LNHNV and YYDKDF (reference sequence). CDR3 length equals 17 residues. The CDR3 DNA is TGTGCCACCAGCAGAGATGGACGTGGCAGTTCCTACAATGAGCAGTTCTTC. Its protein is CATSRDGRGSSYNEQFF.

This clonotype was detected a few times. This chain links TRBV20-1 with TRBJ2-7; no clear D. This CDR3 spans 12 amino acids. CDR1 and CDR2 from the germline V gene are DFQATT and SNEGSKA (reference sequence). Between the trimmed V and J ends, which lost 5 bases and 2 bases, there was a span of 10 bases. CDR3 sequence reads: CSAGLHTYEQYF. CDR3 bases: TGCAGTGCTGGTCTTCACACCTACGAGCAGTACTTC.

The chain joins TRBV29-1 to TRBJ2-3; 9 bases fit TRBD2. V was clipped by 4 bases and J by 2 bases; unmatched bases: 4. Germline CDR1 and CDR2: SQVTM and ANQGSEA. The CDR3 runs to 14 residues. The CDR3 DNA sequence: TGCAGCGTTGCGGTAGCGGGGGTCACAGATACGCAGTATTTT. This codes for CSVAVAGVTDTQYF.

V gene TRBV29-1 combines with J gene TRBJ2-5; 9 bases are shared with TRBD1. V dropped 0 bases and J dropped 6; count of bases not matched to a gene: 2. There are 13 residues in the CDR3. Per the germline V gene, CDR1 is SQVTM and CDR2 is ANQGSEA. DNA for the CDR3: TGCAGCGTTGAAGAGGACAGGGGAAAGACCCAGTACTTC. Amino acid sequence: CSVEEDRGKTQYF.

This clonotype showed up just once. The chain employs TRBV2 and TRBJ1-6; D not certain. The germline gives CDR1 SNHLY, CDR2 FYNNEI. The CDR3 is made up of 11 amino acids. V was cut by 5 bases and J by 9 bases, with 5 bases left in between. CDR3 residues: CASSQSSPLHF. The CDR3 DNA is TGTGCCAGCAGTCAGTCTTCACCCCTCCACTTT.

This sequence joins TRBV29-1 and TRBJ1-4; D is unresolved. Germline V lookup: CDR1 SQVTM, CDR2 ANQGSEA. V shed 7 bases and J shed 7 bases, with 10 bases lying between them. The CDR3 sequence is 11 residues long. The CDR3 DNA sequence: TGCAGCGGGGGAACAAGTGAAAAACTGTTTTTT. It encodes CSGGTSEKLFF.

J is TRBJ1-1 and V is TRBV6-5, with a weak D call TRBD1 (5 bases). The CDR3 is 12 residues long. Germline values: CDR1 MNHEY, CDR2 SVGAGI. Deletions cut 2 bases from V and 8 bases from J, with 9 bases between. CDR3 nucleotide sequence: TGTGCCAGCAGTTACATGCAGGGAGAAGCTTTCTTT. As protein: CASSYMQGEAFF.

J is TRBJ2-7 and V is TRBV5-1, with D hard to call. The CDR3 covers 12 residues. Trimming cost V 4 bases and J 6 bases, with 11 bases left between them. The germline V gene has CDR1 SGHRS and CDR2 YFSETQ. For the CDR3, the DNA is TGCGCCAGCAGCCCATACGATCGCGAGCAGTACTTC. Translation gives CASSPYDREQYF.

The gene calls are TRBV6-1 and TRBJ2-5; TRBD2 matches 11 bases. The CDR3 runs 15 residues. V lost 3 bases and J lost 5; bases outside the gene matches: 5. Germline CDR1 MNHNS, CDR2 SASEGT. DNA for the CDR3: TGTGCCAGCAGTGATGTAGCGGGGGGGCTGGAGACCCAGTACTTC. Translation gives CASSDVAGGLETQYF.

This chain connects TRBV20-1 to TRBJ1-1; TRBD1 is a possible D gene (6 bases). V dropped 6 bases and J dropped 7 bases, with 15 bases sitting between them. The CDR3 spans 12 residues. From germline, CDR1 is DFQATT and CDR2 SNEGSKA (reference sequence). CDR3 protein: CSARGWDREAFF. The DNA for the CDR3 is TGCAGTGCCAGGGGCTGGGATCGTGAAGCTTTCTTT.

The chain uses TRBV5-1 and TRBJ1-1; D not certain. Germline V gene data show CDR1 as SGHRS and CDR2 as YFSETQ. Between the trimmed V and J ends, which lost 4 bases and 0 bases, there was a span of 13 bases. This CDR3 region has 15 residues. In DNA, the CDR3 is TGCGCCAGCAGCCCCATAGATCGGCTGAACACTGAAGCTTTCTTT. Translated: CASSPIDRLNTEAFF. Variable domain in full (rest from reference TRBV5-1 and TRBJ1-1): KAGVTQTPRYLIKTRGQQVTLSCSPISGHRSVSWYQQTPGQGLQFLFEYFSETQRNKGNFPGRFSGRQFSNSRSEMNVSTLELGDSALYLCASSPIDRLNTEAFFGQGTRLTVV.

The J gene is TRBJ1-1, the V gene TRBV29-1; D gene ambiguous. CDR3 size: 13 residues. Trimming cost V 6 bases and J 5 bases, with 16 bases left between them. CDR1 and CDR2 from the germline V gene are SQVTM and ANQGSEA. The CDR3 loop is CSVHRRAGTEAFF. Written as DNA, the CDR3 is TGCAGCGTCCATCGCCGAGCGGGGACTGAAGCTTTCTTT.